This T cell receptor beta chain was documented in a study of CD8 T cells in ankylosing spondylitis. TCRdb re-derived calls from the 5' RACE reads in MiXCR, one entry per CDR3 protein. This sample has 85,000 to 90,000 distinct CDR3 sequences, with around 27% found just once. This clonotype came up once. Sequencing used blood, either unsorted or a sorted T cell fraction (not recorded which). The origin of this receptor is a male donor with ankylosing spondylitis or in good health (not recorded which).

The CDR3 here is CASSTREETQYF. The CDR3 bases are TGTGCCAGCAGCACCAGAGAAGAGACCCAGTACTTC. The chain is built from TRBV13 and TRBJ2-5; D not certain. With 5 bases removed from V and 3 bases from J, the gap between germline ends came to 7 bases. The germline V gene encodes CDR1 PRHDT and CDR2 FYEKMQ (reference sequence). The CDR3 runs 12 residues.